Each of the 28 T cell receptor beta chains below was sequenced from the same sample in a study of T cell responses to AZD1222 COVID-19 vaccine. TCRdb's table, derived via immunoSEQ multiplex PCR, lists solely in-frame clones and lacks some. The sample has 90,000 to 130,000 clones; 70% to 90% are singletons. Sequences were derived from peripheral blood, sampled 28 days after the second AZD1222 dose. These receptors all stem from an adult who received the AZD1222 COVID-19 vaccine.

Written as DNA, the CDR3 is TGCGCCAGCAGCCCCGGACCCCAAGAGACCCAGTACTTC. Protein sequence: CASSPGPQETQYF. The rearrangement links TRBV5-1 to TRBJ2-5; D is ambiguous. The V end lost 4 bases, the J end lost 1 base, and 8 bases lay between the germline ends. Germline lookup yields CDR1 SGHRS and CDR2 YFSETQ. This CDR3 contains 13 residues.

V gene TRBV15 combines with J gene TRBJ1-2; 7 bases align to TRBD1. There are 15 residues in the CDR3. From germline, CDR1 is LNHNV and CDR2 YYDKDF (reference sequence). V lost 1 base and J lost 2; bases outside the gene matches: 4. In DNA, the CDR3 is TGTGCCACCAGCAGAGGAGGGGGCGAGAACTATGGCTACACCTTC. Translating gives CATSRGGGENYGYTF. The full variable domain, with the rest looked up from reference TRBV15 and TRBJ1-2, is DAMVIQNPRYQVTQFGKPVTLSCSQTLNHNVMYWYQQKSSQAPKLLFHYYDKDFNNEADTPDNFQSRRPNTSFCFLDIRSPGLGDTAMYLCATSRGGGENYGYTFGSGTRLTVV.

This chain joins TRBV30 and TRBJ2-7; D perhaps matches TRBD1 (6 bases). The CDR3 covers 11 residues. Germline loops: CDR1 GTSNPN, CDR2 SVGIG (reference sequence). The V gene lost 5 bases and the J gene lost 6 bases, with 11 bases spanning the gap. The CDR3 bases are TGTGCCTGGGCGACAGGTGTCGAGCAGTACTTC. Translated: CAWATGVEQYF.

The rearrangement uses TRBV3-1 (or the pseudogene TRBV3-2) and TRBJ2-1; 10 bases agree with TRBD2. Germline CDR1 is LGHDT and CDR2 is YNNKEL (reference sequence). Trimming cost V 2 bases and J 6 bases; bases outside gene matches: 16. The CDR3 has 19 amino acids. This CDR3 is CASSQHWGRTSGLVNEQFF. CDR3 coding DNA: TGTGCCAGCAGCCAACATTGGGGGCGGACTAGCGGCCTTGTCAATGAGCAGTTCTTC.

This CDR3 is CASTLRSRGSNQPQHF. In DNA form, the CDR3 reads TGTGCCAGTACCCTCCGGTCCAGGGGGAGCAATCAGCCCCAGCATTTT. This chain joins TRBV19 and TRBJ1-5; TRBD1 aligns across 7 bases. The junction had 10 bases not matched to a gene; V was cut back by 7 bases and J by 1 base. The length of the CDR3 is 16 residues. Germline V gene data show CDR1 as LNHDA and CDR2 as SQIVND (reference sequence).

The chain links TRBV7-9 to TRBJ2-5; 13 bases are a match to TRBD2. This CDR3 is built from 17 residues. With V trimmed by 5 bases and J by 2 bases, 8 bases remained unmatched. Germline CDR1 and CDR2: SEHNR and FQNEAQ (reference sequence). The CDR3 loop reads CASSTTSGRANQETQYF. The CDR3 nucleotides are TGTGCCAGCAGCACCACTAGCGGGAGGGCCAATCAAGAGACCCAGTACTTC.

The chain links TRBV7-8 to TRBJ2-5; D possibly uses TRBD1 or TRBD2 (5 bases each). V dropped 4 bases and J dropped 1 base, with 22 bases sitting between them. The CDR3 sequence is 18 residues long. In germline, CDR1 is SGHVS, CDR2 FQNEAQ. DNA of the CDR3: TGTGCCAGCAGCTACCCCTTTCGGGGCAGCGGAGGCCAAGAGACCCAGTACTTC. It is translated as CASSYPFRGSGGQETQYF.

This chain uses TRBV5-8 with TRBJ1-1; D remains ambiguous. The CDR3 is 13 residues long. Deletions cut 1 base from V and 1 base from J, with 5 bases between. Germline loops: CDR1 SGHTS, CDR2 YDEGEE. CDR3 DNA: TGTGCCAGCAGCTTGCCCCAGAACACTGAAGCTTTCTTT. Its protein is CASSLPQNTEAFF.

The CDR3 spells CASSWGDRYGYTF. The CDR3 nucleotides read TGTGCCAGCAGTTGGGGGGACCGCTATGGCTACACCTTC. This chain uses TRBV6-2 or TRBV6-3 with TRBJ1-2; possibly TRBD1 for D (5 bases). CDR1 is MNHEY and CDR2 is SVGEGT in the germline V gene. V lost 4 bases and J lost 4, with 10 bases in between. CDR3 length: 13 residues.

The rearrangement joins TRBV14 to TRBJ2-7; 7 positions match TRBD2. CDR1 SGHDN and CDR2 FVKESK come from the germline V gene. V lost 4 bases and J lost 2; bases outside the gene matches: 11. This CDR3 region has 16 residues. CDR3 amino acids: CASSPRSGLQAYEQYF. In nucleotides, the CDR3 is TGTGCCAGCAGCCCTAGATCGGGACTACAAGCCTACGAGCAGTACTTC.

J is TRBJ2-7 and V is TRBV3-1 (or the pseudogene TRBV3-2); no reliable D call. Germline V lookup: CDR1 LGHDT, CDR2 YNNKEL (reference sequence). The V and J ends lost 1 base and 3 bases respectively, with 7 bases between them. This CDR3 region has 13 residues. The CDR3: CASSQGNNYEQYF. CDR3 coding DNA: TGTGCCAGCAGCCAAGGAAACAACTACGAGCAGTACTTC.

The V call is TRBV1, the J call TRBJ1-1; the listed D gene, TRBD1, was not tested against the DNA. TRBV1 is classified as a pseudogene. The CDR3 covers 15 residues. In DNA form, the CDR3 reads TGCACCAGCAGCTTACAGGGGAGGTGGGTCGCTGAAGCTTTCTTT. Translation: CTSSLQGRWVAEAFF.

The chain links TRBV6-1 to TRBJ1-6; no reliable D call. The CDR3 loop spans 13 amino acids. V gave up 3 bases and J gave up 8 bases, with 8 bases separating them. The germline CDR1 and CDR2 sequences are MNHNS and SASEGT. The CDR3 nucleotides are TGTGCCAGCAGTGAGGTCTGGGATTCACCCCTCCACTTT. Translation: CASSEVWDSPLHF.

This chain connects TRBV12-3 or TRBV12-4 to TRBJ1-1; maybe TRBD1 (6 bases). V lost 6 bases and J 12 bases, leaving 17 bases between the germline ends. This CDR3 spans 12 amino acids. CDR3 nucleotides: TGTGCCAGCAGCGAGGGCAGGGGTAGGCCTTTCTTT. It specifies CASSEGRGRPFF.

The J gene is TRBJ1-3, the V gene TRBV11-2; maybe TRBD1 (5 bases). The V gene lost 4 bases and the J gene lost 0 bases, with 19 bases spanning the gap. This CDR3 contains 18 residues. The germline V gene encodes CDR1 SGHAT and CDR2 FQNNGV. CDR3 sequence (DNA): TGTGCCAGCAGCTCCTTCTTTACAGGAGGCGACTCTGGAAACACCATATATTTT. Translating gives CASSSFFTGGDSGNTIYF. Full variable domain (remainder filled in from reference TRBV11-2 and TRBJ1-3): EAGVAQSPRYKIIEKRQSVAFWCNPISGHATLYWYQQILGQGPKLLIQFQNNGVVDDSQLPKDRFSAERLKGVDSTLKIQPAKLEDSAVYLCASSSFFTGGDSGNTIYFGEGSWLTVV.

This clone appeared once. This rearrangement joins TRBV18 to TRBJ2-3; D not certain. Trimming removed 0 bases from V and 2 bases from J, with 3 bases in between. This CDR3 is built from 13 residues. The germline CDR1 and CDR2 sequences are KGHSH and LQKENI. The CDR3 is CASSPPVTDTQYF. Written as DNA, the CDR3 is TGTGCCAGCTCACCACCAGTCACAGATACGCAGTATTTT.

V is TRBV11-3 and J is TRBJ2-5; 8 nucleotides agree with TRBD2. V was pared by 4 bases and J by 0 bases, with 4 bases of the junction left unmatched. There are 15 residues in the CDR3. Germline-derived CDR1 and CDR2 are SGHNT and YENEEA. This CDR3 reads CASSSPGGNQETQYF. DNA of the CDR3: TGTGCCAGCAGCTCTCCGGGGGGGAACCAAGAGACCCAGTACTTC.

J is TRBJ1-2 and V is TRBV12-3 or TRBV12-4; possible D gene TRBD1, 6 bases. Trimming left V 5 bases short and J 7 bases short, with 14 bases between. The CDR3 consists of 13 residues. The chain's CDR3 is CASSPNTGLGYTF. The CDR3 DNA reads TGTGCCAGCAGTCCCAATACAGGGCTTGGCTACACCTTC.

V usage is TRBV11-1 and J usage is TRBJ2-3; 11 nucleotides agree with TRBD2. Germline V gene sequence: CDR1 SGHAT, CDR2 FQDESV (reference sequence). V lost 7 bases, J lost 4 bases, and 4 bases stayed unmatched. This CDR3 contains 14 residues. The CDR3 DNA is TGTGCCAGCACGACTAGCGGGGTGGCAGATACGCAGTATTTT. This encodes CASTTSGVADTQYF.

The genes are TRBV6-9 and TRBJ1-5; D remains ambiguous. Germline CDR1 is MNHGY and CDR2 is SVAAGI. The CDR3 is 15 amino acids. V was pared by 7 bases and J by 0 bases, with 13 bases between. CDR3 in DNA: TGTGCCAGCACCCCTTCGGGGTATAGCAATCAGCCCCAGCATTTT. Residues: CASTPSGYSNQPQHF.

The chain has TRBV5-5 and TRBJ2-7; TRBD1 matches 7 bases. This CDR3 region has 12 residues. After removal of 5 bases from V and 4 bases from J, the junction contained 3 bases not matched to a gene. CDR1 SGHKS and CDR2 YYEKEE come from the germline V gene (reference sequence). The CDR3 bases are TGTGCCAGCAGGGAACAGGGGTACGAGCAGTACTTC. It codes for CASREQGYEQYF.

V usage is TRBV10-2 and J usage is TRBJ2-2; D is possibly TRBD1 (6 bases). The CDR3 length is 14 residues. Per the germline V gene, CDR1 is WSHSY and CDR2 is SAAADI. The V end was cut by 6 bases, the J end by 2 bases, with 10 bases between. CDR3 region: CASRMDSNTGELFF. The CDR3 DNA follows: TGCGCCAGCAGGATGGACAGCAACACCGGGGAGCTGTTTTTT.

The V call is TRBV12-3 or TRBV12-4, the J call TRBJ1-1; D unclear. V lost 5 bases to trimming and J lost 5 bases, with 12 bases between them. The CDR3 contains 13 residues. This CDR3 reads CASSPMVGTEAFF. In DNA form, the CDR3 reads TGTGCCAGCAGTCCCATGGTAGGGACTGAAGCTTTCTTT.

This clone appeared a single time. The V gene is TRBV2, the J gene TRBJ2-5; D remains unclear. The CDR3 extends over 13 amino acids. V gave up 9 bases and J gave up 1 base, with 12 bases separating them. Per germline, CDR1 SNHLY and CDR2 FYNNEI. In DNA form, the CDR3 reads TGTGCCAGTAAGGACGGTATCCAAGAGACCCAGTACTTC. Its protein is CASKDGIQETQYF.

The rearrangement uses TRBV4-1 and TRBJ1-2; no firm D call. The CDR3 is made up of 14 amino acids. Trimming cost V 4 bases and J 5 bases, with 14 bases left between them. Germline V CDR1 and CDR2: MGHRA, YSYEKL. The CDR3 loop is CASSPPVAAYGYTF. The CDR3 nucleotides read TGCGCCAGCAGCCCCCCCGTCGCCGCTTATGGCTACACCTTC.

The rearrangement links TRBV27 to TRBJ2-7; D is unresolved. Germline V CDR1 and CDR2: MNHEY, SMNVEV (reference sequence). This CDR3 comprises 15 residues. Trimming removed 5 bases from V and 3 bases from J, with 17 bases in between. CDR3 loop: CASSLSFRADYEQYF. CDR3 nucleotides: TGTGCCAGCAGTCTTAGCTTCCGCGCAGACTACGAGCAGTACTTC.

CDR3 sequence (DNA): TGTGCCAGCCTCCTCGGACTAGCAAGAGGCGAGCAGTACTTC. Protein product: CASLLGLARGEQYF. The chain joins TRBV6-6 to TRBJ2-7; 8 bases agree with TRBD2. V lost 8 bases to trimming and J lost 6 bases; unmatched junction nucleotides: 12. There are 14 residues in the CDR3. Per germline, CDR1 MNHNY and CDR2 SVGAGI (reference sequence).

The chain joins TRBV10-2 to TRBJ2-7, with D maybe TRBD2 (6 bases). The CDR3 contains 14 residues. Germline assignment: CDR1 WSHSY and CDR2 SAAADI. With 5 bases removed from V and 0 bases from J, the gap between germline ends came to 11 bases. DNA for the CDR3: TGCGCCAGCAGTTTCGGGGACTTCTCCTACGAGCAGTACTTC. Protein product: CASSFGDFSYEQYF.